This T cell receptor (beta chain) was sequenced in a study of identifying expanded T cells in peripheral blood (dated by TCRdb to 2018 to 2020). A note on the overall study: Technical replicates were generated by sequencing separate aliquots of the same genomic DNA pool, with four replicates compared pairwise. Paper-wide results and their limitations: The authors expected that biological variance in healthy repertoires might rise further over much longer intervals, such as months to years. Between technical replicates the binomial model flagged around 1.3 differentially abundant clones, whereas over about 2 weeks the binomial model flagged about 16.4 and over about 4 weeks 19 to 20. The beta-binomial model significantly reduced the number of clones called differentially abundant and the false-positive rate across all healthy-donor time intervals. In all healthy donors, the variance in clone template counts between samples taken around 14 days apart rose significantly as total template count increased.

A remark on this clone: Its antigen is not yet known. The input lacks base qualities; no much larger clone sits a single base away.

During the collection period, no immune events, such as infections, were documented for the healthy donors. Time-dependent variance in a beta-binomial model of T-cell clone differential abundance was calibrated using healthy-donor blood repertoires as a training cohort. The training cohort included around 10 healthy donors, of whom 3 were female and 7 were male. On average the donors were around 41 years old, and their ages spanned roughly 29 to 64 years. Whole blood was collected from each healthy donor at three time points spaced roughly two weeks apart and obtained from a commercial supplier. For immunosequencing, genomic DNA was extracted from whole blood that had not been sorted. The V and J ends are trimmed by 3 bases and 4 bases, leaving 19 bases between them. Reading the germline V gene gives CDR1 SGDLS and CDR2 YYNGEE. The CDR3 spans 16 residues, from the cysteine through the phenylalanine. The CDR3 DNA has 48 bases and is translated from base 1.

The immunoSEQ Assay, which relies on bias-controlled multiplex PCR amplification of genomic DNA, was used to profile TCRbeta CDR3 regions. Per the authors' processing: The absolute abundance of each unique TCRbeta CDR3 region was quantified after sequences were collapsed and filtered. Two models were used to test differential abundance: a binomial model (Fisher-equivalent) and a beta-binomial model that adds time-dependent variance fitted from healthy donors. Clones with fewer than 5 combined templates were removed, and a clone was called differentially abundant if the clone's Benjamini-Hochberg FDR was below 0.01. In the beta-binomial model, variance was expressed as a function of the total template count across the two samples, in the form v = (b*log(k)+a)^2. The immuneACCESS repertoire file appears here via TCRdb, limited to in-frame rearrangements. These files lack a portion of the clones; in checked studies, under half of the deficit traces to unresolved V genes, and the cause of the others is not known. V, J and clone size reflect that table, while D and trimming were determined from the DNA. This sample comprises 75,000 to 100,000 clones, around 89% of them detected only once. Around 2.8% of the sample rests with the top ten.

The origin of this receptor is a person aged 18 to 70 in good health. The V gene is TRBV9 and the J gene is TRBJ2-5; TRBD1 might be the D gene, on 7 matching bases. Specimen: blood. The CDR3 sequence is CASSESGLQGGETQYF. Read as DNA, the sequence is TGTGCCAGCAGCGAATCAGGACTCCAGGGGGGAGAGACCCAGTACTTC.